The rows below give T cell receptor beta chains drawn from one sample of a study of T cell responses to AZD1222 COVID-19 vaccine. Repertoires were generated with immunoSEQ multiplex PCR, while TCRdb's copy carries only in-frame clones and drops some. The table shows 110,000 to 150,000 clones, with 70% to 90% occurring only once. The source material was peripheral blood, sampled on day 0 of AZD1222 vaccination. These receptors came from an adult in good health. The CDR3 runs from the conserved cysteine through the conserved F or W. Each record gives: clone size, D gene, V gene, J gene, CDR3 DNA, CDR3 protein. D genes are given only for firm matches. Rows give clone size only sometimes, using once, few, many, or a class for an expanded clone.

-	-	TRBV19	TRBJ2-3	TGTGCCAGTAGCGCCGAGGGCCACCGCGGAGATACGCAGTATTTT	CASSAEGHRGDTQYF
-	-	TRBV27	TRBJ2-5	TGTGCCAGCAGTTTAGCGGGGGCAGAGACCCAGTACTTC	CASSLAGAETQYF
-	-	TRBV7-2	TRBJ1-1	TGTGCCAGCAGCCTACAGGGTATGCACACTGAAGCTTTCTTT	CASSLQGMHTEAFF
-	-	TRBV3-1/TRBV3-2	TRBJ2-6	TGTGCCAGCAGCAACCCAGGGAGTATCGCCTTCTCTGGGGCCAACGTCCTGACTTTC	CASSNPGSIAFSGANVLTF
-	TRBD2	TRBV3-1/TRBV3-2	TRBJ2-2	TGTGCCAGCAGGGGGAGTGTGGGACTAACAACCGGGGAGCTGTTTTTT	CASRGSVGLTTGELFF
-	TRBD2	TRBV30	TRBJ2-5	TGTGCCTGGACCGCTTTTTTGCGGGAGGGTGCCCAGTACTTC	CAWTAFLREGAQYF
once	TRBD1	TRBV5-6	TRBJ1-6	TGTGCCAGCAGCTTTCGGGACAGGGATTCACCCCTCCACTTT	CASSFRDRDSPLHF
once	-	TRBV24-1	TRBJ2-1	TGTGCCACCGGGACGCGCGATGAGCAGTTCTTC	CATGTRDEQFF
-	TRBD2	TRBV4-1	TRBJ2-3	TGCGCCAGCAGCCACGAGACTAGCGGGCGAACCACAGATACGCAGTATTTT	CASSHETSGRTTDTQYF
-	TRBD1	TRBV19	TRBJ1-2	TGTGCCAGCCGGGACAGGGGTTTCTATGGCTACACCTTC	CASRDRGFYGYTF
-	TRBD2	TRBV27	TRBJ2-7	TGTGCCAGCACCCCTTTTAGCGGGAGTTACGAGCAGTACTTC	CASTPFSGSYEQYF
-	TRBD1	TRBV19	TRBJ1-2	TGTGCCAGTAGTCTTTCCCGGCAGGGGGTATACTATGGCTACACCTTC	CASSLSRQGVYYGYTF
once	TRBD1	TRBV5-1	TRBJ1-2	TGCGCCAGCAGGCCGGGACAGCAAAACTATGGCTACACCTTC	CASRPGQQNYGYTF
-	TRBD1	TRBV5-1	TRBJ2-3	TGCGCCAGCAGAGGGACAGTCACAGATACGCAGTATTTT	CASRGTVTDTQYF
-	-	TRBV27	TRBJ2-3	TGTGCCAGCAGTTCCTCTCAGGGGGGCGATACGCAGTATTTT	CASSSSQGGDTQYF
-	TRBD2	TRBV3-1/TRBV3-2	TRBJ2-2	TGTGCCAGCAGCCGCCACAAGAGCGGGGGATCCCCTCCCGGGGAGCTGTTTTTT	CASSRHKSGGSPPGELFF
-	TRBD1	TRBV5-5	TRBJ1-6	TGTGCCAGCAGCTCCCGTCCCGGGACAGGGGGCCTATTTTTCACCCTCCACTTT	CASSSRPGTGGLFFTLHF
-	-	TRBV6-6	TRBJ2-2	TGTGCCAGCAGTTACGCAGTTAGCGGGGAGCTGTTTTTT	CASSYAVSGELFF
-	-	TRBV6-1	TRBJ1-5	TGTGCCAGCAGTGAAGTGGTGGTGGAGCCCCAGCATTTT	CASSEVVVEPQHF
-	-	TRBV3-1/TRBV3-2	TRBJ1-4	TGTGCCAGCAGCCAAGGCGTCTCCTCAACTAATGAAAAACTGTTTTTT	CASSQGVSSTNEKLFF
once	-	TRBV28	TRBJ1-2	TGTGCCAGCAGTTTCAACTATGGCTACACCTTC	CASSFNYGYTF
-	TRBD1	TRBV10-3	TRBJ1-5	TGTGCCATCGGGCAGGGGGGGTATAGCAATCAGCCCCAGCATTTT	CAIGQGGYSNQPQHF
-	TRBD1	TRBV3-1/TRBV3-2	TRBJ1-1	TGTGCCAGCAGCCAAGGACAGGGGGCTGAAGCTTTCTTT	CASSQGQGAEAFF
-	TRBD1	TRBV15	TRBJ1-1	TGTGCCACCAGCAGAGATCTAATAGGACAGGTAAACACTGAAGCTTTCTTT	CATSRDLIGQVNTEAFF
-	-	TRBV2	TRBJ1-6	TGTGCCAGCAGTGTGGAGTCTAATTCACCCCTCCACTTT	CASSVESNSPLHF
-	-	TRBV25-1	TRBJ2-7	TGTGCCAGCAGTGAATTTGGCGGCTCCTACGAGCAGTACTTC	CASSEFGGSYEQYF
once	TRBD1	TRBV3-1/TRBV3-2	TRBJ1-4	TGTGCCACCCGACAGGGGATGGGCGAAAAACTGTTTTTT	CATRQGMGEKLFF
-	TRBD1	TRBV28	TRBJ1-3	TGTGCCAGCAGTTTGGCTCTCGACAGGGAGGGTTGGGACACCATATATTTT	CASSLALDREGWDTIYF
-	-	TRBV19	TRBJ1-1	TGTGCCAGTAGCGACATGGGAAGCGAGGACACTGAAGCTTTCTTT	CASSDMGSEDTEAFF
-	-	TRBV14	TRBJ1-1	TGTGCCAGCAGCCAAGGCTGGGGGTCCACTGAAGCTTTCTTT	CASSQGWGSTEAFF
-	-	TRBV20-1	TRBJ1-6	TGCAGTGCTAGTCGTGGGAGGGATTCACCCCTCCACTTT	CSASRGRDSPLHF
-	-	TRBV24-1	TRBJ2-3	TGTGCCACCAGTGATTACCCCCTCACAGATACGCAGTATTTT	CATSDYPLTDTQYF
-	-	TRBV19	TRBJ1-5	TGTGCCAGTACCGACCCCTTGGGGGTTTTTCCCCAGCATTTT	CASTDPLGVFPQHF